Below, 15 T cell receptor beta chains from the same sample are listed, as sequenced in a study of blood T cell repertoires in COVID-19. Produced via immunoSEQ multiplex PCR; TCRdb's table is partial and in-frame only. This repertoire shows fewer than 80,000 clones, approximately 90% found once; its top ten account for 1.5% to 2.5%. The sequenced sample was peripheral blood. The receptors originated from a man aged 30 to 39 with acute or convalescent COVID-19.

This chain connects TRBV5-1 to TRBJ1-5; 10 nucleotides line up with TRBD1. With 2 bases clipped from V and 7 bases from J, the junction kept 6 bases outside the gene matches. The CDR3 loop spans 15 amino acids. Germline assignment: CDR1 SGHRS and CDR2 YFSETQ. This CDR3 reads CASSFGTGEKQPQHF. The CDR3 region has the DNA TGCGCCAGCAGCTTCGGGACAGGGGAAAAACAGCCCCAGCATTTT.

In its sample, this clone was seen once. The V and J genes are TRBV4-2 and TRBJ2-1, with TRBD1 identical over 8 bases. This CDR3 is 17 amino acids long. Germline V gives CDR1 LGHNA, CDR2 YNFKEQ. Trimming cost V 0 bases and J 6 bases; bases outside gene matches: 10. DNA for the CDR3: TGTGCCAGCAGCCAAGACGCAGGGGGCGGATCGGGCAATGAGCAGTTCTTC. Its translation is CASSQDAGGGSGNEQFF.

This clone turned up a few times. J is TRBJ1-4 and V is TRBV5-1; 9 nucleotides agree with TRBD1. CDR1 SGHRS and CDR2 YFSETQ come from the germline V gene. The CDR3 loop spans 14 amino acids. The junction had 3 bases not matched to a gene; V was cut back by 4 bases and J by 5 bases. CDR3 nucleotides: TGCGCCAGCAGCCGCGGACAGGGGAATGAAAAACTGTTTTTT. The encoded protein is CASSRGQGNEKLFF.

The chain recombines TRBV11-2 with TRBJ2-3; no reliable D call. V was clipped by 5 bases and J by 2 bases, with 5 bases between them. The CDR3 runs to 12 residues. The V gene's germline CDR1 is SGHAT and CDR2 FQNNGV. Here the CDR3 DNA reads TGTGCCAGCAGCCTTTACACAGATACGCAGTATTTT. Encoded protein: CASSLYTDTQYF.

The chain carries TRBV5-8 and TRBJ1-5, with D possibly matching TRBD1 (6 bases). The CDR3 runs 16 residues. Trimming cost V 4 bases and J 0 bases, with 14 bases left between them. Germline assignment: CDR1 SGHTS and CDR2 YDEGEE. The CDR3 here is CASSEKGVNSNQPQHF. As DNA, the CDR3 is TGTGCCAGCAGCGAGAAGGGGGTTAATAGCAATCAGCCCCAGCATTTT.

The chain recombines TRBV19 with TRBJ2-5; 10 nucleotides line up with TRBD1. Losses at the gene ends were 6 bases for V and 6 bases for J; bases not matched to a gene: 7. CDR3 length: 14 residues. The germline CDR1 and CDR2 sequences are LNHDA and SQIVND (reference sequence). As DNA, the CDR3 is TGTGCCAGTAGGCCGGACAGGGGGAGTAAGACCCAGTACTTC. This codes for CASRPDRGSKTQYF. Filled out from reference TRBV19 and TRBJ2-5, the complete variable domain reads DGGITQSPKYLFRKEGQNVTLSCEQNLNHDAMYWYRQDPGQGLRLIYYSQIVNDFQKGDIAEGYSVSREKKESFPLTVTSAQKNPTAFYLCASRPDRGSKTQYFGPGTRLLVL.

V gene TRBV5-4 combines with J gene TRBJ1-1; D remains ambiguous. The CDR3 length is 13 residues. CDR1 is SGHNT, CDR2 YYREEE, per germline (reference sequence). Deletions cut 5 bases from V and 1 base from J, with 9 bases between. The CDR3 region is CASRRDTNTEAFF. The CDR3 bases are TGTGCCAGCAGGCGTGACACGAACACTGAAGCTTTCTTT.

This chain connects TRBV6-6 to TRBJ1-1; D may be TRBD1 (6 bases). Germline V lookup: CDR1 MNHNY, CDR2 SVGAGI (reference sequence). V was cut by 4 bases and J by 4 bases, with 13 bases left in between. The CDR3 has 14 residues. The CDR3 DNA reads TGTGCCAGCAGTTCCCAGGGGCCTGGCACTGAAGCTTTCTTT. As protein: CASSSQGPGTEAFF.

This rearrangement joins TRBV18 to TRBJ1-1, with D perhaps TRBD1 (6 bases). The V end was cut by 6 bases, the J end by 5 bases, with 22 bases between. The CDR3 is 16 amino acids. Germline values: CDR1 KGHSH, CDR2 LQKENI. CDR3 DNA: TGTGCCAGCTCTCCGAGTGGGGGCGAAATAGGTACTGAAGCTTTCTTT. Amino acid sequence: CASSPSGGEIGTEAFF.

The chain links TRBV3-1 (or the pseudogene TRBV3-2) to TRBJ2-2; no clear D. CDR1 and CDR2 from the germline V gene are LGHDT and YNNKEL (reference sequence). With 4 bases removed from V and 6 bases from J, the gap between germline ends came to 12 bases. The length of the CDR3 is 14 residues. The CDR3 region is CASSPLVFPGELFF. The DNA of the CDR3 is TGTGCCAGCAGCCCTCTAGTATTCCCCGGGGAGCTGTTTTTT.

The chain links TRBV18 to TRBJ2-7; weak D call: TRBD1 (5 bases). The CDR3 consists of 14 residues. Germline-derived CDR1 and CDR2 are KGHSH and LQKENI. V lost 1 base and J lost 0, with 7 bases in between. CDR3 residues: CASSPLRVSYEQYF. Here the CDR3 DNA reads TGTGCCAGCTCACCACTCAGGGTCTCCTACGAGCAGTACTTC.

The chain is built from TRBV12-3 or TRBV12-4 and TRBJ1-5; D is possibly TRBD1 (6 bases). The CDR3 sequence is 13 residues long. V lost 5 bases, J lost 5 bases, and 10 bases lay in between. In DNA, the CDR3 is TGTGCCAGCAGTACCCACAGGGATCAGCCCCAGCATTTT. It translates to CASSTHRDQPQHF.

The genes are TRBV10-2 and TRBJ2-7, with TRBD2 matching over 8 bases. The CDR3 sequence is 13 residues long. CDR1 is WSHSY and CDR2 is SAAADI in the germline V gene. J gave up 4 bases and V 8 bases, and 7 bases lay outside the gene matches. The CDR3 DNA reads TGCGCCAGCTCCTCGGGGGGGCCTTACGAGCAGTACGTC. Translated: CASSSGGPYEQYV.

The CDR3 nucleotides read TGTGCCAGCAGTGAAGCGACAGGGTCTAATGAAAAACTGTTTTTT. Protein: CASSEATGSNEKLFF. This chain uses TRBV2 with TRBJ1-4; TRBD1 aligns across 7 bases. CDR3 length: 15 amino acids. V lost 0 bases, J lost 3 bases, and 1 base stayed unmatched. Germline values: CDR1 SNHLY, CDR2 FYNNEI.

The V call is TRBV14, the J call TRBJ1-1; 7 positions match TRBD1. There are 15 residues in the CDR3. Germline V gene sequence: CDR1 SGHDN, CDR2 FVKESK. J lost 1 base, V lost 4 bases, and 6 bases had no gene match. The CDR3 sequence: CASSRPGQENTEAFF. In nucleotides, the CDR3 is TGTGCCAGCAGCCGCCCAGGACAGGAGAACACTGAAGCTTTCTTT.